Presented here are 29 T cell receptor beta chains from one specimen sequenced in a study of OX40 agonist ivuxolimab in advanced cancers. Library method: the immunoSEQ multiplex PCR assay. Not all clones reach the TCRdb copy of this immuneACCESS table, which keeps in-frame sequences only. Checked studies attribute under half of the gap to unresolved V genes and leave the rest unexplained. The sample records tens of thousands of clones, about 89% of which are singletons. The top ten hold under 4.5% of the sample. This specimen was CD4+ or CD8+ T cells sorted from blood, taken in a trial of the OX40 agonist ivuxolimab. The origin of the receptors is an adult with an advanced solid tumor such as melanoma, head and neck, liver or kidney cancer.

The chain recombines TRBV6-1 with TRBJ1-2; 7 bases match TRBD1. This CDR3 is 15 amino acids long. The germline CDR1 and CDR2 sequences are MNHNS and SASEGT. Unmatched junction bases numbered 10, after V lost 5 bases and J lost 4 bases. CDR3 sequence (DNA): TGTGCCAGCAGTTCACGGGACAGAGTGGCCTATGGCTACACCTTC. It specifies CASSSRDRVAYGYTF.

The chain links TRBV10-1 to TRBJ2-7; D is uncertain. This CDR3 comprises 14 residues. The V gene lost 6 bases and the J gene lost 0 bases, with 12 bases spanning the gap. Looked up from germline, CDR1 is WNHNN and CDR2 is SYGVQD (reference sequence). CDR3 in DNA: TGCGCCAGCAGATACTTTAGGAGCTCCTACGAGCAGTACTTC. Amino acid sequence: CASRYFRSSYEQYF.

This clone has a single count. The rearrangement links TRBV11-1 to TRBJ2-4; 8 bases agree with TRBD1. The CDR3 sequence is 14 residues long. The ends lost 5 bases at V and 4 bases at J; junction bases unmatched: 4. CDR1 is SGHAT and CDR2 is FQDESV in the germline V gene (reference sequence). CDR3 residues: CASSPRTGKNIQYF. The CDR3 DNA reads as TGTGCCAGCAGCCCCCGGACAGGGAAAAACATTCAGTACTTC.

The genes are TRBV6-1 and TRBJ2-7, with D uncertain. CDR1 and CDR2 from the germline V gene are MNHNS and SASEGT. The V end was cut by 5 bases, the J end by 3 bases, with 11 bases between. CDR3 length: 13 residues. CDR3 DNA: TGTGCCAGCAGTAACTCCCCTGGCTACGAGCAGTACTTC. Residues: CASSNSPGYEQYF.

This rearrangement joins TRBV5-4 to TRBJ2-1; D is possibly TRBD2 (6 bases). Trimming shortened V by 7 bases and J by 5 bases, and 13 bases separated the two germline ends. The length of the CDR3 is 13 residues. From germline, CDR1 is SGHNT and CDR2 YYREEE (reference sequence). In DNA form, the CDR3 reads TGTGCCAGCTATCTCCGGACTAACAATGAGCAGTTCTTC. Amino acids: CASYLRTNNEQFF. The whole variable domain, filled in from reference TRBV5-4 and TRBJ2-1, reads ETGVTQSPTHLIKTRGQQVTLRCSSQSGHNTVSWYQQALGQGPQFIFQYYREEENGRGNFPPRFSGLQFPNYSSELNVNALELDDSALYLCASYLRTNNEQFFGPGTRLTVL.

The sample holds a few counts of this clone. This chain connects TRBV10-3 to TRBJ1-4; no definite D call. The V gene lost 3 bases and the J gene lost 7 bases, with 12 bases spanning the gap. Germline-derived CDR1 and CDR2 are ENHRY and SYGVKD. The CDR3 runs to 14 residues. The CDR3 spells CAISETILPEKLFF. As DNA, the CDR3 is TGTGCCATCAGTGAAACCATCTTACCTGAAAAACTGTTTTTT.

The V call is TRBV27, the J call TRBJ2-6, with D unclear. In germline, CDR1 is MNHEY, CDR2 SMNVEV (reference sequence). Trimming left V 2 bases short and J 2 bases short, with 1 base between. The CDR3 runs 13 residues. The CDR3 DNA sequence: TGTGCCAGCAGTTTAACTGGGGCCAACGTCCTGACTTTC. This gives the protein CASSLTGANVLTF.

The CDR3 protein is CASSLGQDGSEQYF. CDR3 DNA: TGTGCCAGCAGTTTAGGACAGGACGGAAGCGAGCAGTACTTC. The chain recombines TRBV4-2 with TRBJ2-7; 7 bases are a match to TRBD1. CDR1 is LGHNA and CDR2 is YNFKEQ in the germline V gene. Trimming removed 6 bases from V and 6 bases from J; junction bases left unmatched: 11. CDR3 size: 14 residues.

CDR3: CASSAPVSYEQYF. In DNA, the CDR3 is TGTGCCAGCAGTGCCCCAGTCTCCTACGAGCAGTACTTC. The chain carries TRBV2 and TRBJ2-7, with D hard to call. CDR1 is SNHLY and CDR2 is FYNNEI in the germline V gene. Trimming left V 4 bases short and J 0 bases short, with 7 bases between. The CDR3 sequence is 13 residues long.

The V and J genes are TRBV5-1 and TRBJ2-1; D uncertain. The CDR3 has 15 amino acids. Looked up from germline, CDR1 is SGHRS and CDR2 is YFSETQ. The V end lost 0 bases, the J end lost 2 bases, and 9 bases lay between the germline ends. The CDR3 spells CASSLVAETYNEQFF. The CDR3 DNA reads TGCGCCAGCAGCTTGGTGGCAGAAACCTACAATGAGCAGTTCTTC.

Here the CDR3 DNA reads TGTGCCAGCAGCACGGGGGGGACAGGAATGAACACTGAAGCTTTCTTT. It codes for CASSTGGTGMNTEAFF. This chain links TRBV5-4 with TRBJ1-1; 8 bases fit TRBD1. The CDR3 totals 16 residues. J was trimmed by 0 bases and V by 4 bases; bases with no gene match: 8. Germline V gene lookup returns CDR1 SGHNT and CDR2 YYREEE (reference sequence).

The chain carries TRBV7-3 and TRBJ2-2; 9 bases line up with TRBD1. V was pared by 6 bases and J by 5 bases, with 10 bases of the junction left unmatched. The CDR3 is 16 residues long. Germline CDR1 and CDR2: SGHTA and FQGTGA. CDR3 bases: TGTGCCAGCAGTCGAACAGGGGGCGCGCGTACCGGGGAGCTGTTTTTT. As protein: CASSRTGGARTGELFF.

This clone was observed a single time. The chain combines TRBV5-1 with TRBJ2-2; TRBD2 agrees at 12 bases. CDR3 size: 17 residues. With 1 base clipped from V and 6 bases from J, the junction kept 7 bases outside the gene matches. Germline V gene lookup returns CDR1 SGHRS and CDR2 YFSETQ. DNA of the CDR3: TGCGCCAGCAGCTTGCTGACTAGCGGGAGTATATCCGGGGAGCTGTTTTTT. Amino acid sequence: CASSLLTSGSISGELFF.

V is TRBV5-1 and J is TRBJ1-2; D gene ambiguous. The V gene lost 0 bases and the J gene lost 8 bases, with 11 bases spanning the gap. The CDR3 length is 13 residues. Germline V gives CDR1 SGHRS, CDR2 YFSETQ. The CDR3: CASSLDYSGGYTF. In DNA form, the CDR3 reads TGCGCCAGCAGCTTGGATTACTCGGGGGGCTACACCTTC.

A few counts support this clone. This chain connects TRBV5-4 to TRBJ1-4, with 9 nucleotides matching TRBD1. The CDR3 has 14 residues. Germline CDR1 and CDR2: SGHNT and YYREEE (reference sequence). J was trimmed by 8 bases and V by 4 bases; bases with no gene match: 6. The CDR3 region is CASSQQGAEEKLFF. The CDR3 bases are TGTGCCAGCAGCCAACAGGGGGCGGAAGAAAAACTGTTTTTT.

The chain couples TRBV6-5 to TRBJ2-2; TRBD1 aligns across 8 bases. The J segment lost 5 bases and the V segment lost 6 bases, leaving 8 bases of the junction unmatched. Germline V lookup: CDR1 MNHEY, CDR2 SVGAGI. The CDR3 loop spans 15 amino acids. CDR3: CASRIGQGWTGELFF. DNA for the CDR3: TGTGCCAGCAGGATCGGACAGGGTTGGACCGGGGAGCTGTTTTTT.

This chain links TRBV9 with TRBJ2-1, with D possibly TRBD1 on 6 matching bases. V lost 0 bases and J lost 5, with 12 bases in between. Germline V gives CDR1 SGDLS, CDR2 YYNGEE. The CDR3 is made up of 15 amino acids. CDR3 sequence: CASSVGGGSHNEQFF. The CDR3 region has the DNA TGTGCCAGCAGCGTAGGAGGGGGTTCCCACAATGAGCAGTTCTTC.

The sample holds one count of this clone. V and J are TRBV7-8 and TRBJ2-5; D remains unclear. Germline V gene data show CDR1 as SGHVS and CDR2 as FQNEAQ. The V end was cut by 1 base, the J end by 0 bases, with 6 bases between. This CDR3 is 14 amino acids long. The CDR3 bases are TGTGCCAGCAGCTTAGGTACTAACCAAGAGACCCAGTACTTC. This codes for CASSLGTNQETQYF. The whole variable domain, remainder taken from reference TRBV7-8 and TRBJ2-5, is GAGVSQSPRYKVAKRGQDVALRCDPISGHVSLFWYQQALGQGPEFLTYFQNEAQLDKSGLPSDRFFAERPEGSVSTLKIQRTQQEDSAVYLCASSLGTNQETQYFGPGTRLLVL.

V and J are TRBV25-1 and TRBJ1-1, with TRBD1 identical over 8 bases. CDR3 length equals 15 residues. Germline V CDR1 and CDR2: MGHDK, SYGVNS. V gave up 6 bases and J gave up 6 bases; unmatched junction bases: 12. This CDR3 reads CASRRAGQEGPEAFF. Here the CDR3 DNA reads TGTGCCAGCAGGCGCGCGGGACAGGAGGGTCCTGAAGCTTTCTTT.

This clone appeared once. The chain links TRBV19 to TRBJ2-7; D is unclear. Trimming removed 4 bases from V and 3 bases from J, with 10 bases in between. The CDR3 runs to 13 residues. CDR1 is LNHDA and CDR2 is SQIVND in the germline V gene (reference sequence). The CDR3 DNA sequence: TGTGCCAGTAGTACAAATAGAGGCTACGAGCAGTACTTC. It translates to CASSTNRGYEQYF.

The V gene is TRBV7-9, the J gene TRBJ1-1; D not certain. V was clipped by 6 bases and J by 1 base, with 6 bases between them. The CDR3 is made up of 12 amino acids. Germline V lookup: CDR1 SEHNR, CDR2 FQNEAQ (reference sequence). The CDR3 DNA sequence: TGTGCCAGCAGTCGGGGGAACACTGAAGCTTTCTTT. Its protein product is CASSRGNTEAFF.

V gene TRBV28 combines with J gene TRBJ1-3; possible D gene TRBD1, 5 bases. The CDR3 sequence is 15 residues long. Trimming removed 4 bases from V and 2 bases from J, with 12 bases in between. Germline assignment: CDR1 MDHEN and CDR2 SYDVKM. In DNA, the CDR3 is TGTGCCAGCAGTTCCGGGACCTTTGCTGGAAACACCATATATTTT. It is translated as CASSSGTFAGNTIYF.

This chain uses TRBV14 with TRBJ2-3; TRBD2 might be the D (5 bases). Germline CDR1 reads SGHDN; CDR2 reads FVKESK. V was shortened by 0 bases and J by 2 bases, with 15 bases between the two germline ends. The CDR3 is 17 amino acids. The CDR3 DNA follows: TGTGCCAGCAGCCAAGATCTTAGCGCGGGTTACACAGATACGCAGTATTTT. Its translation is CASSQDLSAGYTDTQYF.

The rearrangement joins TRBV7-3 to TRBJ1-1; D gene unclear. Germline V lookup: CDR1 SGHTA, CDR2 FQGTGA. The V and J ends lost 4 bases and 7 bases respectively, with 10 bases between them. The CDR3 is 12 amino acids. The CDR3 loop is CASSSRTGEAFF. DNA for the CDR3: TGTGCCAGCAGCTCTCGGACGGGTGAAGCTTTCTTT.

The chain joins TRBV27 to TRBJ2-2; 7 nucleotides align to TRBD2. This CDR3 has 15 residues. V lost 2 bases, J lost 1 base, and 1 base stayed unmatched. CDR1 is MNHEY, CDR2 SMNVEV, per germline (reference sequence). The CDR3 region has the DNA TGTGCCAGCAGTTTACGCGGGAGGAACACCGGGGAGCTGTTTTTT. Translated: CASSLRGRNTGELFF.

This rearrangement joins TRBV18 to TRBJ1-6; 7 bases agree with TRBD1. This CDR3 contains 12 residues. Per the germline V gene, CDR1 is KGHSH and CDR2 is LQKENI. Trimming cost V 3 bases and J 13 bases; bases outside gene matches: 3. The CDR3 is CASSPPGQPLHF. The CDR3 region has the DNA TGTGCCAGCTCACCTCCGGGACAGCCCCTCCACTTT. Full variable domain (missing parts from reference TRBV18 and TRBJ1-6): NAGVMQNPRHLVRRRGQEARLRCSPMKGHSHVYWYRQLPEEGLKFMVYLQKENIIDESGMPKERFSAEFPKEGPSILRIQQVVRGDSAAYFCASSPPGQPLHFGNGTRLTVT.

This chain links TRBV6-1 with TRBJ2-5; 8 bases are a match to TRBD1. CDR1 MNHNS and CDR2 SASEGT come from the germline V gene. This CDR3 is 15 amino acids long. Unmatched junction bases numbered 6, after V lost 1 base and J lost 5 bases. The CDR3 nucleotides read TGTGCCAGCAGTGAAGGGACAGGGTTAAGGGAGACCCAGTACTTC. Translation gives CASSEGTGLRETQYF.

The V call is TRBV18, the J call TRBJ2-7; weak D call: TRBD2 (5 bases). The V end was cut by 1 base, the J end by 3 bases, with 10 bases between. The CDR3 is 14 residues long. Looked up from germline, CDR1 is KGHSH and CDR2 is LQKENI. The CDR3 DNA follows: TGTGCCAGCTCACCACTCGGGGAAAACTACGAGCAGTACTTC. Amino acid sequence: CASSPLGENYEQYF.

The chain recombines TRBV30 with TRBJ1-1; D uncertain. Deletions cut 5 bases from V and 8 bases from J, with 15 bases between. This CDR3 comprises 12 residues. CDR1 is GTSNPN and CDR2 is SVGIG in the germline V gene (reference sequence). CDR3 in DNA: TGTGCCTGGGGAAGCGGAAACTTCGAAGCTTTCTTT. It is translated as CAWGSGNFEAFF. Looking up the rest from reference TRBV30 and TRBJ1-1 gives the full variable domain: SQTIHQWPATLVQPVGSPLSLECTVEGTSNPNLYWYRQAAGRGLQLLFYSVGIGQISSEVPQNLSASRPQDRQFILSSKKLLLSDSGFYLCAWGSGNFEAFFGQGTRLTVV.